A single sample is the source of the 6 T cell receptor beta chains below, sequenced in a study of T cells in localized non-small cell lung cancer. The table came from immunoSEQ multiplex PCR; TCRdb's copy has only in-frame clones and leaves some out. The sample shows 70,000 to 85,000 clones, about 88% of them seen only once. This material consisted of peripheral blood, taken before any cancer treatment. Every receptor here comes from a female donor older than 55 with stage I lung adenocarcinoma.

V usage is TRBV5-1 and J usage is TRBJ1-5, with 8 bases fitting TRBD1. The junction had 12 bases not matched to a gene; V was cut back by 4 bases and J by 9 bases. Germline assignment: CDR1 SGHRS and CDR2 YFSETQ. There are 15 residues in the CDR3. The CDR3 loop reads CASSPGTGGGGPQHF. The CDR3 coding sequence is TGCGCCAGCAGCCCAGGTACAGGGGGTGGTGGGCCCCAGCATTTT.

The chain employs TRBV10-3 and TRBJ2-7, with 13 bases that match TRBD2. Germline V lookup: CDR1 ENHRY, CDR2 SYGVKD. This CDR3 contains 15 residues. V lost 4 bases to trimming and J lost 2 bases; unmatched junction nucleotides: 2. This CDR3 reads CAISATSGRAYEQYF. In DNA, the CDR3 is TGTGCCATCAGTGCTACTAGCGGGAGGGCCTACGAGCAGTACTTC.

V usage is TRBV14 and J usage is TRBJ2-3, with 9 bases aligning to TRBD1. CDR1 is SGHDN, CDR2 FVKESK, per germline. CDR3 length: 15 residues. V lost 4 bases to trimming and J lost 3 bases; unmatched junction nucleotides: 5. CDR3 in amino acids: CASSPHRGRTDTQYF. The CDR3 bases are TGTGCCAGCAGCCCCCACAGGGGGCGGACAGATACGCAGTATTTT.

In this sample, this clone turned up a few times. The rearrangement links TRBV6-1 to TRBJ1-2, with no clear D. The CDR3 is made up of 15 amino acids. Trimming cost V 6 bases and J 2 bases, with 16 bases left between them. CDR1 and CDR2 from the germline V gene are MNHNS and SASEGT. The CDR3 DNA is TGTGCCAGCAGGACCATCCCGACACTCAACTATGGCTACACCTTC. Translated: CASRTIPTLNYGYTF.

CDR3 sequence reads: CASSFQGGHQPQHF. DNA of the CDR3: TGTGCCAGCAGTTTTCAGGGAGGTCATCAGCCCCAGCATTTT. The J gene is TRBJ1-5, the V gene TRBV28; maybe TRBD1 (5 bases). The CDR3 length is 14 residues. The V end lost 3 bases, the J end lost 5 bases, and 11 bases lay between the germline ends. Per germline, CDR1 MDHEN and CDR2 SYDVKM.

The V and J genes are TRBV23-1 and TRBJ2-7; D might be TRBD1 or TRBD2, each matching 6 bases. TRBV23-1 is an open reading frame, and its role is uncertain. V was shortened by 6 bases and J by 7 bases, with 19 bases between the two germline ends. This CDR3 has 14 amino acids. CDR3 in DNA: TGCGCCAGCAGGAAAACAGGGACTTGGGGAGAGCAGTACTTC. Translated: CASRKTGTWGEQYF.